This T cell receptor beta chain was recovered during a study of blood T cells in healthy people across ages. Per-sample yields of isolated PBMCs were at least 6.5 million. This clonotype was detected only a few times. Its antigen remains unidentified. The authors ran a second PCR of 7 to 11 cycles using a sample-barcoded 5' primer and a J-beta primer mix. In TCRdb, the 5' RACE reads were re-called with MiXCR into one record per CDR3 protein. The sample yields around 900,000 distinct CDR3 sequences, 51% seen once. J lost 4 bases, V lost 6 bases, and 15 bases had no gene match. The CDR3 is made up of 17 amino acids. In germline, CDR1 is MDHEN, CDR2 SYDVKM. Study conclusions and caveats: Naive CD4+ cell counts and diversity both ran higher in long-lived than in aged donors. Diversity estimated from one million T cells was considered an underestimate.

Sequencing was done on a sample of blood. The receptor comes from an older woman in good health. The chain uses TRBV28 and TRBJ2-7; 10 bases line up with TRBD2. CDR3 sequence: CASRMTSGPYNGYEQYF. CDR3 coding DNA: TGTGCCAGCAGGATGACTAGCGGGCCTTATAACGGGTACGAGCAGTACTTC.